This entry features one T cell receptor (beta chain) sequence. The data were taken from a study of blood T cell repertoires in COVID-19. V was clipped by 4 bases and J by 1 base, with 11 bases between them. Germline V gene sequence: CDR1 LNHNV, CDR2 YYDKDF (reference sequence). This CDR3 comprises 15 residues. Only in-frame clones appear in the TCRdb table, and some are missing; sequencing was by immunoSEQ multiplex PCR. The sample lists approximately 65,000 clones, roughly 92% occurring once. Sequenced sample: peripheral blood. The chain carries TRBV15 and TRBJ1-3; tentatively, D is TRBD1 (6 bases). This sequence was found in a man between 65 and 79 years old with active COVID-19. The CDR3 DNA sequence: TGTGCCACCAGCATTAGGGGGGGGTCTGGAAACACCATATATTTT. Its protein product is CATSIRGGSGNTIYF.